The present T cell receptor beta chain was sequenced within a study of kidney transplant recipient with SARS-CoV-2 infection. One entry per CDR3 protein results from TCRdb running MiXCR on the reads. This sample yields some 220,000 distinct CDR3 sequences, of which around 28% are seen a single time; roughly 7% belongs to the top ten. Germline V gene sequence: CDR1 SEHNR, CDR2 FQNEAQ (reference sequence). The germline V and J ends were trimmed by 0 bases and 8 bases, with 11 bases remaining between them. The CDR3 has 14 residues. This clonotype was seen repeatedly, ten times or more. The sequencing used a blood sample, collected at baseline and on roughly day 110 from a kidney transplant recipient. This clonotype was obtained from a male patient younger than 45 who had COVID-19 and was a kidney transplant recipient. Among the T cells, some may be from the graft donor. The rearrangement uses TRBV7-9 and TRBJ1-5, with D unclear. CDR3 in amino acids: CASSLAADWEPQHF. The CDR3 bases are TGTGCCAGCAGCTTAGCAGCGGATTGGGAGCCCCAGCATTTT.